Each of the 20 T cell receptor beta chains below was sequenced from the same sample in a study of blood T cells in healthy people across ages. For the second PCR, which ran for about 6 to 11 cycles, a sample-barcoded 5' primer and a J-beta primer mix were used. TCRdb re-analysed the 5' RACE reads in MiXCR, keeping a single row per CDR3 protein. Seen here are roughly 1.9 million distinct CDR3 sequences, about two fifths observed once, and the top ten hold about 23%. The sequenced sample consisted of blood. Receptors were obtained from a human donor in good health.

This chain joins TRBV5-6 and TRBJ1-1; D gene ambiguous. Trimming cost V 2 bases and J 4 bases, with 9 bases left between them. CDR1 and CDR2 (germline): SGHDT, YYEEEE. This CDR3 comprises 13 residues. In DNA, the CDR3 is TGTGCCAGCAGCTTTCTAGATACCACTGAAGCTTTCTTT. This gives the protein CASSFLDTTEAFF.

In its sample, this clonotype was seen a few times. The chain combines TRBV12-3 or TRBV12-4 with TRBJ1-5, with 7 nucleotides matching TRBD1. Trimming took 5 bases from V and 6 from J; bases not matched to a gene: 7. The CDR3 is 14 residues long. The CDR3, as DNA: TGTGCCAGCAGTGTGACAGGGTACGGTCAGCCCCAGCATTTT. Protein product: CASSVTGYGQPQHF.

The V gene is TRBV30, the J gene TRBJ2-4, with 7 bases lining up with TRBD2. The V gene end was trimmed by 8 bases and the J gene end by 7 bases; junction bases not matched to a gene: 8. Germline CDR1 is GTSNPN and CDR2 is SVGIG (reference sequence). This CDR3 has 12 residues. This chain's CDR3 is CALQWGGNIQYF. CDR3 bases: TGTGCCCTCCAATGGGGAGGGAACATTCAGTACTTC.

This clonotype has a handful of counts. The J gene is TRBJ1-5, the V gene TRBV10-3; D is ambiguous. Trimming left V 9 bases short and J 3 bases short, with 9 bases between. Germline loops: CDR1 ENHRY, CDR2 SYGVKD. This CDR3 has 12 amino acids. The CDR3 region is CAIASVNQPQHF. The DNA for the CDR3 is TGTGCCATAGCAAGTGTCAATCAGCCCCAGCATTTT.

J is TRBJ1-2 and V is TRBV15; no definite D call. The CDR3 consists of 13 residues. The V end was cut by 1 base, the J end by 4 bases, with 7 bases between. Germline V lookup: CDR1 LNHNV, CDR2 YYDKDF (reference sequence). The CDR3 coding sequence is TGTGCCACCAGCAGAGGCTTGGCCTATGGCTACACCTTC. It codes for CATSRGLAYGYTF.

The table lists this clonotype with a few counts. DNA of the CDR3: TGTGCCAGCAGCTTGAGGGGTCGGGGGGCACGCGATTCACCCCTCCACTTT. Translation: CASSLRGRGARDSPLHF. The chain carries TRBV7-3 and TRBJ1-6, with a tentative D call TRBD1 (6 bases). The germline gives CDR1 SGHTA, CDR2 FQGTGA. This CDR3 has 17 residues. V was shortened by 3 bases and J by 8 bases, with 20 bases between the two germline ends.

The chain employs TRBV6-1 and TRBJ1-2; a possible D gene is TRBD1 (5 bases). Trimming removed 6 bases from V and 5 bases from J, with 16 bases in between. The V gene's germline CDR1 is MNHNS and CDR2 SASEGT. CDR3 size: 14 residues. The CDR3 loop is CASRGTGSGYGYTF. The CDR3 bases are TGTGCCAGCAGGGGGACGGGGAGCGGGTATGGCTACACCTTC.

The chain has TRBV20-1 and TRBJ1-2; D unresolved. Germline values: CDR1 DFQATT, CDR2 SNEGSKA (reference sequence). The V end lost 1 base, the J end lost 7 bases, and 10 bases lay between the germline ends. This CDR3 contains 12 residues. The CDR3 spells CSARVLGGGYTF. In nucleotides, the CDR3 is TGCAGTGCTAGAGTATTAGGAGGTGGCTACACCTTC.

This clonotype was seen only a few times. The rearrangement joins TRBV5-1 to TRBJ2-1, with D perhaps matching TRBD2 (6 bases). The germline CDR1 and CDR2 sequences are SGHRS and YFSETQ. The CDR3 totals 11 residues. V lost 8 bases and J lost 7, with 10 bases in between. The CDR3 is CASSGINEQFF. The DNA of the CDR3 is TGCGCCAGTAGCGGTATAAATGAGCAGTTCTTC.

The V and J genes are TRBV10-2 and TRBJ1-2; tentatively, D is TRBD1 (5 bases). The V gene lost 4 bases and the J gene lost 8 bases, with 20 bases spanning the gap. The CDR3 extends over 15 amino acids. CDR1 and CDR2 from the germline V gene are WSHSY and SAAADI. The CDR3 nucleotides read TGCGCCAGCAGTGTGACTGGAGGGACGGGTGAGGGCTACACCTTC. Translation: CASSVTGGTGEGYTF.

This clonotype was counted once. The CDR3 DNA reads TGTGCCAGCAGTTACGGTCTAGCGGTGGTTGAGCAGTTCTTC. Translating gives CASSYGLAVVEQFF. The chain links TRBV6-6 to TRBJ2-1; 7 bases fit TRBD2. V was pared by 2 bases and J by 9 bases, with 7 bases of the junction left unmatched. Germline-derived CDR1 and CDR2 are MNHNY and SVGAGI (reference sequence). This CDR3 is built from 14 residues.

DNA for the CDR3: TGTGCCAGCAGTTACGGTCCTAGCGGGAGCACAGATACGCAGTATTTT. It codes for CASSYGPSGSTDTQYF. The V and J genes are TRBV6-5 and TRBJ2-3, with TRBD2 identical over 8 bases. The CDR3 extends over 16 amino acids. J lost 0 bases, V lost 2 bases, and 4 bases had no gene match. In germline, CDR1 is MNHEY, CDR2 SVGAGI.

This clonotype was observed a handful of times. The rearrangement uses TRBV5-1 and TRBJ1-2, with a possible D match to TRBD1 (5 bases). CDR1 and CDR2 from the germline V gene are SGHRS and YFSETQ. This CDR3 has 15 amino acids. V dropped 0 bases and J dropped 5 bases, with 14 bases sitting between them. The CDR3 DNA sequence: TGCGCCAGCAGCTTGGGGCAGGGCGGAGTGTATGGCTACACCTTC. Its protein is CASSLGQGGVYGYTF.

In DNA, the CDR3 is TGTGCCAGCAGTCCTTACCCCTCATGGACAGGGGGCCTAATAAGCAATCAGCCCCAGCATTTT. This codes for CASSPYPSWTGGLISNQPQHF. The chain uses TRBV6-1 and TRBJ1-5; 11 nucleotides align to TRBD1. The junction had 19 bases not matched to a gene; V was cut back by 5 bases and J by 1 base. Germline V gives CDR1 MNHNS, CDR2 SASEGT. The CDR3 spans 21 residues.

This clonotype came up once. The rearrangement uses TRBV29-1 and TRBJ2-5, with TRBD2 matching over 7 bases. Germline values: CDR1 SQVTM, CDR2 ANQGSEA. V was pared by 8 bases and J by 5 bases, with 5 bases of the junction left unmatched. The CDR3 consists of 11 residues. The DNA of the CDR3 is TGCAGCCCCGGGACTAAGGAGACCCAGTACTTC. Protein product: CSPGTKETQYF.

The DNA of the CDR3 is TGCAGCGTTCAGGTCACCTACGAGCAGTTCTTC. Protein product: CSVQVTYEQFF. V gene TRBV29-1 combines with J gene TRBJ2-1; D remains ambiguous. Germline V gene lookup returns CDR1 SQVTM and CDR2 ANQGSEA. V was shortened by 5 bases and J by 10 bases, with 12 bases between the two germline ends. This CDR3 has 11 amino acids.

For the CDR3, the DNA is TGCAGTGCCCTTAAATCGGGGGGTGATGGCTACACCTTC. As protein: CSALKSGGDGYTF. The genes are TRBV20-1 and TRBJ1-2, with D perhaps matching TRBD1 (5 bases). This CDR3 contains 13 residues. In germline, CDR1 is DFQATT, CDR2 SNEGSKA (reference sequence). V gave up 6 bases and J gave up 6 bases, with 17 bases separating them.

This clonotype was seen a few times. The V and J genes are TRBV20-1 and TRBJ2-1; D unresolved. The V end lost 1 base, the J end lost 8 bases, and 9 bases lay between the germline ends. The CDR3 consists of 12 residues. From germline, CDR1 is DFQATT and CDR2 SNEGSKA (reference sequence). The CDR3 nucleotides are TGCAGTGCTAGAGTTTGGTGGGATGAGCAGTTCTTC. Translation: CSARVWWDEQFF.

The count of this clonotype is one. This chain joins TRBV5-1 and TRBJ2-5; 12 nucleotides match TRBD2. The CDR3 covers 15 residues. Germline trimming cut 4 bases from V and 5 bases from J; bases unmatched to any gene: 6. Germline loops: CDR1 SGHRS, CDR2 YFSETQ. The CDR3 DNA follows: TGCGCCAGCAGCCAAGCCGGGACTAGCGGGGAGACCCAGTACTTC. Translated, it gives CASSQAGTSGETQYF.

The gene calls are TRBV5-1 and TRBJ1-2; no clear D. The CDR3 length is 15 residues. Between the trimmed V and J ends, which lost 0 bases and 7 bases, there was a span of 16 bases. Looked up from germline, CDR1 is SGHRS and CDR2 is YFSETQ. CDR3 loop: CASSLERSGSLGYTF. The CDR3 DNA follows: TGCGCCAGCAGCTTGGAGAGGTCAGGCTCGCTTGGCTACACCTTC.